The 10 T cell receptor beta chains below all came from one sample that was sequenced in a study of T-cell reconstitution after alpha-beta-depleted transplantation in children. Unique molecular identifiers were incorporated into the prepared TCRbeta library. TCRdb reprocessed the PCR reads via MiXCR and lists one record per CDR3 protein. In the table there are 150,000 to 250,000 distinct CDR3 sequences, just under 6.5% of which are singletons. Sequenced material: PBMCs, taken before TCRalphabeta/CD19-depleted stem cell transplant. Every receptor here comes from a girl under three years old with combined immunodeficiency, due to receive a stem cell transplant.

This clonotype showed up many times. The gene calls are TRBV5-1 and TRBJ2-2, with a possible D match to TRBD1 (5 bases). V lost 4 bases, J lost 1 base, and 8 bases lay in between. Germline CDR1 reads SGHRS; CDR2 reads YFSETQ. The CDR3 length is 14 residues. In DNA, the CDR3 is TGCGCCAGCAGCCACGGACAGAACACCGGGGAGCTGTTTTTT. It codes for CASSHGQNTGELFF.

Ten or more counts support this clonotype. V is TRBV4-3 and J is TRBJ2-5; D may be TRBD2 (8 bases). The CDR3 length is 18 residues. CDR1 and CDR2 from the germline V gene are LGHNA and YSLEER. Trimming took off 0 bases at V and 9 bases at J, with 26 bases between the two ends. Here the CDR3 DNA reads TGCGCCAGCAGCCAAGATCGGGGGGGGACAGTTAATCGACCCGCCCAGTACTTC. It is translated as CASSQDRGGTVNRPAQYF.

This clonotype occurred many times. The V gene is TRBV7-3, the J gene TRBJ2-3; TRBD2 matches at 8 bases. The junction had 5 bases not matched to a gene; V was cut back by 0 bases and J by 0 bases. The CDR3 covers 17 residues. Germline assignment: CDR1 SGHTA and CDR2 FQGTGA. CDR3 nucleotides: TGTGCCAGCAGCTTAACAGCGGGGGCCCCTAGCACAGATACGCAGTATTTT. Translation: CASSLTAGAPSTDTQYF.

This chain joins TRBV5-1 and TRBJ1-2, with D unclear. Germline CDR1 SGHRS, CDR2 YFSETQ. This CDR3 contains 14 residues. Trimming shortened V by 7 bases and J by 6 bases, and 19 bases separated the two germline ends. CDR3 loop: CASAHPAAEDGYTF. DNA for the CDR3: TGCGCCAGCGCCCACCCGGCTGCCGAGGATGGCTACACCTTC.

This clonotype was observed at least ten times. The chain links TRBV14 to TRBJ2-1; TRBD2 is a possible D gene (5 bases). Per germline, CDR1 SGHDN and CDR2 FVKESK. With 5 bases removed from V and 10 bases from J, the gap between germline ends came to 9 bases. This CDR3 comprises 11 residues. In DNA, the CDR3 is TGTGCCAGCAGCTTCGGGGAAGAGCAGTTCTTC. Its translation is CASSFGEEQFF.

This clonotype was recorded many times. The chain's CDR3 is CASSSRGAGNTIYF. The CDR3 coding sequence is TGTGCCAGCAGCTCGAGAGGGGCTGGAAACACCATATATTTT. The chain uses TRBV7-6 and TRBJ1-3; TRBD1 is a possible D gene (5 bases). CDR1 is SGHVS and CDR2 is FNYEAQ in the germline V gene. V was shortened by 4 bases and J by 2 bases, with 9 bases between the two germline ends. The CDR3 consists of 14 residues.

In its sample, this clonotype was seen many times. The V call is TRBV20-1, the J call TRBJ2-7; either TRBD1 or TRBD2 may supply D (5 bases each). The CDR3 length is 12 residues. CDR1 is DFQATT, CDR2 SNEGSKA, per germline (reference sequence). Trimming shortened V by 0 bases and J by 3 bases, and 6 bases separated the two germline ends. As DNA, the CDR3 is TGCAGTGCTAGAGATGGGGGCTACGAGCAGTACTTC. Translating gives CSARDGGYEQYF.

Regarding this clonotype: One end of the junction fails to match germline, which may point to a read error. This chain links TRBV3-1 with TRBJ1-5; perhaps TRBD1 as D (6 bases). Germline assignment: CDR1 LGHDT and CDR2 YNNKEL (reference sequence). The CDR3 loop spans 19 amino acids. CDR3 region: CTSCPRGTGRLGSNQPQHF. CDR3 in DNA: TGTACCAGCTGTCCCCGAGGTACAGGGCGGCTAGGGAGCAATCAGCCCCAGCATTTT.

At least ten counts were recorded for this clonotype. The gene calls are TRBV12-3 or TRBV12-4 and TRBJ2-7; weak D call: TRBD2 (7 bases). V lost 6 bases and J 3 bases, leaving 18 bases between the germline ends. The CDR3 has 15 amino acids. CDR3 sequence reads: CASSSEGGDFYEQYF. DNA for the CDR3: TGTGCCAGCAGCTCCGAAGGGGGGGATTTCTACGAGCAGTACTTC.

The sample holds many counts of this clonotype. V is TRBV5-1 and J is TRBJ2-1; D is uncertain. Trimming cost V 7 bases and J 0 bases, with 14 bases left between them. Germline V gene sequence: CDR1 SGHRS, CDR2 YFSETQ. The CDR3 has 15 residues. CDR3 DNA: TGCGCCAGCGGTAAACCGGGCTACTCCTACAATGAGCAGTTCTTC. This gives the protein CASGKPGYSYNEQFF.